This TCR beta chain was found in a study of blood T cells in healthy people across ages. General observations from the study: In older individuals, TCR beta diversity per million T cells was lower, falling roughly linearly with age.

The second PCR ran roughly 7 to 12 cycles with a sample-barcoded 5' primer and J-beta primers. TCRdb itself ran the 5' RACE reads through MiXCR, one entry per CDR3 protein. The data show 800,000 or so distinct CDR3 sequences, approximately 67% seen once. From germline, CDR1 is DFQATT and CDR2 SNEGSKA (reference sequence). The CDR3 is made up of 15 amino acids. This clonotype was seen a single time. No antigen is known for it. Germline is not matched at one junction end, which may reflect a read error. Source material: blood. This TCR came from a man aged 30-40 years in good health. The chain joins TRBV20-1 to TRBJ2-1; 8 bases line up with TRBD1. This CDR3 is CSAKLPGTGNNEQFF. The CDR3, as DNA: TGCAGTGCTAAGCTTCCGGGGACAGGCAACAACGAGCAGTTCTTC.